The TCR beta chain described here comes from a study of metastatic and nonmetastatic thyroid tumors. This clone was seen more than once but under ten times. The V gene's germline CDR1 is MDHEN and CDR2 SYDVKM. Trimming cost V 3 bases and J 2 bases, with 11 bases left between them. The CDR3 has 15 amino acids. TCRdb re-processed the PCR reads through MiXCR. The sample yields 43,000 or so clones, approximately 15% seen once. Patients underwent thyroid surgery, and none had received any treatment before it. The J gene is TRBJ2-1, the V gene TRBV28, with D perhaps being TRBD1 or TRBD2 (5 bases each). This receptor was taken from a female donor with papillary thyroid cancer or a benign thyroid nodule (not recorded which). Some clones in this sample may be carry-over from other donors' samples. The specimen was blood. The CDR3 nucleotides read TGTGCCAGCAGTTTGAGAGGGGTCACCTACAATGAGCAGTTCTTC. Encoded protein: CASSLRGVTYNEQFF. Full variable domain (rest looked up from reference TRBV28 and TRBJ2-1): DVKVTQSSRYLVKRTGEKVFLECVQDMDHENMFWYRQDPGLGLRLIYFSYDVKMKEKGDIPEGYSVSREKKERFSLILESASTNQTSMYLCASSLRGVTYNEQFFGPGTRLTVL.